This T cell receptor beta chain was profiled in a study of beta chain features in type 1 diabetes. Across the study: All samples together contributed 100 million to 120 million sorted cells for examination.

This CDR3 spans 12 amino acids. Trimming removed 3 bases at V and 2 bases at J, with 4 bases between. The germline CDR1 and CDR2 sequences are SQVTM and ANQGSEA. Study-wide points: A moderate, significant TCRB CDR3 shortening appeared in type 1 diabetes across four CD4+ subsets. Fewer junction insertions and more nucleotide deletions appeared in type 1 diabetes patients.

This clone was counted a few times. What it recognizes is unknown. Expressed TCRB transcripts were sequenced because the entire RNA isolate underwent reverse transcription. Only in-frame clones appear in the TCRdb table, and some are missing; sequencing was by immunoSEQ multiplex PCR. Counted here are hundreds of thousands of clones, roughly 12% occurring once; the ten biggest clones make up less than 0.025%. Sequencing was performed on naive CD4+ T cells from blood. The chain recombines TRBV29-1 with TRBJ2-2; D remains ambiguous. This clonotype originated in a man between 18 and 29 years old with type 1 diabetes. The CDR3 here is CSVDANTGELFF. CDR3 coding DNA: TGCAGCGTTGATGCCAACACCGGGGAGCTGTTTTTT.